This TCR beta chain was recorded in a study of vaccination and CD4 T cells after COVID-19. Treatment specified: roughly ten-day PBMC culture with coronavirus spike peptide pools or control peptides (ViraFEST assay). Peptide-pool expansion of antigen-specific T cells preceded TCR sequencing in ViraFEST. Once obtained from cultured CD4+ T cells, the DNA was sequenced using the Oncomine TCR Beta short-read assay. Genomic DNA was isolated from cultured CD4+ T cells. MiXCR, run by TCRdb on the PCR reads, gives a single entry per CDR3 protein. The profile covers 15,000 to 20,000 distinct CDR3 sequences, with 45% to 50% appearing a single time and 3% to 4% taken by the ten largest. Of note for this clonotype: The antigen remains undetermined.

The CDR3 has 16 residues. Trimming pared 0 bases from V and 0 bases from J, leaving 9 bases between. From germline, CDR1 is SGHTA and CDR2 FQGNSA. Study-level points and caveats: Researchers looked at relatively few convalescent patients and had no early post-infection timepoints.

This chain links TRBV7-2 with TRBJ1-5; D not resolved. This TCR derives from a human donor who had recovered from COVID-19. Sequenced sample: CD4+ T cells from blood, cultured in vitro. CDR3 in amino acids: CASSLAGSPSNQPQHF. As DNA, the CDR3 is TGTGCCAGCAGCTTAGCGGGGAGTCCTAGCAATCAGCCCCAGCATTTT.